This T cell receptor (beta chain) was documented in a study of blood T cell repertoires in COVID-19. Original processing notes: Reference gene primer amplification yielded estimated nucleated cell counts. Assay used: immunoSEQ multiplex PCR; TCRdb lists only in-frame clones, some missing. V and J calls and clone size follow that table, whereas D and trimming were derived from the DNA. The sample shows a few hundred thousand clones, roughly 90% of them seen only once. In this sample, this clone turned up once. Germline V CDR1 and CDR2: SGHTS, YDEGEE. With 2 bases removed from V and 0 bases from J, the gap between germline ends came to 12 bases. This CDR3 spans 16 amino acids.

Sequencing was carried out using peripheral blood. This rearrangement joins TRBV5-8 to TRBJ1-5, with a possible D match to TRBD1 (5 bases). The source is a woman aged 45-59 years with active or convalescent COVID-19. The CDR3 DNA reads as TGTGCCAGCAGCTTACTAGGGGAGGGTAGCAATCAGCCCCAGCATTTT. Protein: CASSLLGEGSNQPQHF.